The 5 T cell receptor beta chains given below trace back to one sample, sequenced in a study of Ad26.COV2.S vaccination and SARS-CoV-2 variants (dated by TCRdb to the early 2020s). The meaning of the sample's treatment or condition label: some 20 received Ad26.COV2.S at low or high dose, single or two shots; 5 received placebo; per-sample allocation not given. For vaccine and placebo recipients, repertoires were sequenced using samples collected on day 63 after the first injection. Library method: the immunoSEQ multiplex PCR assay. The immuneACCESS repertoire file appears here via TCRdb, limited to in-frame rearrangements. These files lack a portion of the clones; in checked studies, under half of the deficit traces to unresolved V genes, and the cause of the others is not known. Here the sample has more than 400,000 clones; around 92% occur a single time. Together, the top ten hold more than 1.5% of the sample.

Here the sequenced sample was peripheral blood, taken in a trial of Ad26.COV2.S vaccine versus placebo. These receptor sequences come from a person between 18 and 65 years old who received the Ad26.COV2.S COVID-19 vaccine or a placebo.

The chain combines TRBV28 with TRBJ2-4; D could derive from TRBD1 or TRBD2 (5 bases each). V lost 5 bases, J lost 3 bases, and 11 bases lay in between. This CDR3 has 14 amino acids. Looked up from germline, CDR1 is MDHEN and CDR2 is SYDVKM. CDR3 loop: CASSEGSGKNIQYF. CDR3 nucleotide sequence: TGTGCCAGCAGTGAGGGGTCTGGCAAAAACATTCAGTACTTC.

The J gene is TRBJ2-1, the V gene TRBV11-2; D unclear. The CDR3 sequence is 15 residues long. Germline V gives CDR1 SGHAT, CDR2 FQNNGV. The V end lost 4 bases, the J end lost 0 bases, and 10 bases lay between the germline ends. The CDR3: CASSSTGSSYNEQFF. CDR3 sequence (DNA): TGTGCCAGCAGCTCGACTGGAAGCTCCTACAATGAGCAGTTCTTC. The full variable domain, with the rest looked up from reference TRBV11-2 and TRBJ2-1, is EAGVAQSPRYKIIEKRQSVAFWCNPISGHATLYWYQQILGQGPKLLIQFQNNGVVDDSQLPKDRFSAERLKGVDSTLKIQPAKLEDSAVYLCASSSTGSSYNEQFFGPGTRLTVL.

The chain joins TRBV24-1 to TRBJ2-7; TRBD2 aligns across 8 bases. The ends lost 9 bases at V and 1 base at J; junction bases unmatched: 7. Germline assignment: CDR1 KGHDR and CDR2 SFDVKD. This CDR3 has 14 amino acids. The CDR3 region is CATVVSGNSYEQYF. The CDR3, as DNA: TGTGCCACCGTTGTTAGCGGGAATTCCTACGAGCAGTACTTC.

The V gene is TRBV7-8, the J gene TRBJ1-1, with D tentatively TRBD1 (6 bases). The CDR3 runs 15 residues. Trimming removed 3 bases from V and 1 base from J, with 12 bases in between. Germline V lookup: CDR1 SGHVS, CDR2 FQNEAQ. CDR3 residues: CASSFWGLQNTEAFF. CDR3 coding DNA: TGTGCCAGCAGCTTCTGGGGGCTCCAGAACACTGAAGCTTTCTTT.

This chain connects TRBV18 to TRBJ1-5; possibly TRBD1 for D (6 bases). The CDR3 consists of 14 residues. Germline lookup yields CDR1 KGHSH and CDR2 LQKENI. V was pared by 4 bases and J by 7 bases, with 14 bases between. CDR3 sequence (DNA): TGTGCCAGCTCACACAGGGACCCGGGGCAGCCCCAGCATTTT. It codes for CASSHRDPGQPQHF.